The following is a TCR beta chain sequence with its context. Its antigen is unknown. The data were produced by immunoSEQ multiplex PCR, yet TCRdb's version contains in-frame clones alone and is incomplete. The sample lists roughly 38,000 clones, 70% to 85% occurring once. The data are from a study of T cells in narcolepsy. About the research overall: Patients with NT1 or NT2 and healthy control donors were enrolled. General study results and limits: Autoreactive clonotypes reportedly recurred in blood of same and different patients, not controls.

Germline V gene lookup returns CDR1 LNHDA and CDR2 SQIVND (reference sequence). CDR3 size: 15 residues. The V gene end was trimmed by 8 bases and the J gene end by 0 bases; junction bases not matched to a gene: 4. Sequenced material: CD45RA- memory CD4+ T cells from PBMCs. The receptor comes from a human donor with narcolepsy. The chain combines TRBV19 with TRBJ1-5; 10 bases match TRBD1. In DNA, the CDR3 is TGTGCCAGTCGACAGGGGGCATATAGCAATCAGCCCCAGCATTTT. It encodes CASRQGAYSNQPQHF.